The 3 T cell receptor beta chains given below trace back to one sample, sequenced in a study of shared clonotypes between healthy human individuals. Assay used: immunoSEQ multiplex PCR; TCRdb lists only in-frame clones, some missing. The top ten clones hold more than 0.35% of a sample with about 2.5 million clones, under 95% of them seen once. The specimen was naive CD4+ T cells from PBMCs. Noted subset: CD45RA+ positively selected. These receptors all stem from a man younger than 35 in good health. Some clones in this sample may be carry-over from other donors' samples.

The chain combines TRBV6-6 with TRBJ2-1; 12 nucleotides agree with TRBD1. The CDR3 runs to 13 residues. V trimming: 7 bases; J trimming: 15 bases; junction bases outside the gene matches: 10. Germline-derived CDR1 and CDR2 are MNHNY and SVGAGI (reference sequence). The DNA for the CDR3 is TGTGCCAGCATTACCGGGACAGGGGGCTTAGCGTTCTTC. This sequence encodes CASITGTGGLAFF.

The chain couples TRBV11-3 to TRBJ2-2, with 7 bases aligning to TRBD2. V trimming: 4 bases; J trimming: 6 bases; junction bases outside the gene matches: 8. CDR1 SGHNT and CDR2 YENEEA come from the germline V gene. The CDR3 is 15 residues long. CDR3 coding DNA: TGTGCCAGCAGCTCGGCGGGAGCTCTTCCCGGGGAGCTGTTTTTT. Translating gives CASSSAGALPGELFF.

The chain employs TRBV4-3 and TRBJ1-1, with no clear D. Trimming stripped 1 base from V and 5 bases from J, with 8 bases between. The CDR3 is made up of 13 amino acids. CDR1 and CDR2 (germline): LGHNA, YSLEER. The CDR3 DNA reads TGCGCCAGCAGCCAAGCGTTCGCAACTGAAGCTTTCTTT. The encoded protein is CASSQAFATEAFF.